This TCR beta chain was recorded in a study of blood T cell repertoires in COVID-19 (dated by TCRdb to about 2020). Turning to the overall study: Collaborator samples came from the United States, Italy and Spain and covered acute and convalescent phases of COVID-19. The prospective study material was composed of cDNA or gDNA derived from T cells, B-cell-depleted T cells, or PBMCs. Subjects who had been exposed to COVID-19, were actively infected with it, or had recovered from it provided the deeply sampled blood TCRbeta repertoires that made up the dataset. The repertoires were released in a freely available public database meant as a resource for research on the immune response to SARS-CoV-2. Samples came from the ongoing ImmuneRACE study (first 160 participants) plus 1,254 subjects from 6 global collaborators. Sample metadata almost always included a de-identified subject ID, COVID-19 status, age in years and sex. Where available, HLA class I and class II types were obtained from metadata supplied by the sample provider rather than from assay-based typing.

Inclusive of the bounding cysteine and phenylalanine, the CDR3 is 13 residues long. Only the CDR3 region is kept as DNA, spanning 39 bases read in frame from base 1. According to the germline V gene, CDR1 reads SGHRS and CDR2 reads YFSETQ. Collaborating institutions collected whole blood in K2EDTA tubes following their own protocols. For TCRbeta analysis, collaborator samples were shipped as frozen whole blood, as isolated PBMCs, or as DNA extracted from either sample type. With respect to this clone: Its binding antigen is unknown. One end of the junction fails to match germline, which may point to a read error.

TCRbeta CDR3 regions were amplified from genomic DNA using the immunoSEQ Assay, a bias-controlled multiplex PCR. In the source study's methods: The number of nucleated cells in each sample was estimated by amplification of reference gene primers within the assay. To quantify the absolute abundance of each unique TCRbeta CDR3 rearrangement, sequence reads were collapsed and filtered. For each sample, productive Simpson clonality was calculated as the square root of Simpson's diversity index over productive rearrangements. As stored in TCRdb, this immuneACCESS dataset retains in-frame rearrangements with V and J assigned. A fraction of the clones does not appear; measured against another copy, unresolved V genes explain less than half of the discrepancy, and the remainder lacks a known reason. V, J and clone size are those of that table, while D and trimming were read from the DNA. The sample records 91,000 or so clones, under 95% of which are singletons. In total, the top ten clones hold less than 5% of the sample.

Overall study results and their limits: Clinical and demographic metadata were provided uncurated, with the amount varying by source and participant.

This receptor was obtained from a woman aged 50 to 60 in a cohort sampled during active COVID-19. This chain is built from TRBV5-1 and TRBJ1-2; TRBD1 is possibly the D segment (6 matching bases). The material sequenced was peripheral blood. The DNA is TGCGCCAGCACCCATGACAGGAACTCTGGCTACACCTTC. Its translation is CASTHDRNSGYTF. When the CDR3 is completed using the reference TRBV5-1 and TRBJ1-2 genes on either side, the full variable domain is KAGVTQTPRYLIKTRGQQVTLSCSPISGHRSVSWYQQTPGQGLQFLFEYFSETQRNKGNFPGRFSGRQFSNSRSEMNVSTLELGDSALYLCASTHDRNSGYTFGSGTRLTVV.